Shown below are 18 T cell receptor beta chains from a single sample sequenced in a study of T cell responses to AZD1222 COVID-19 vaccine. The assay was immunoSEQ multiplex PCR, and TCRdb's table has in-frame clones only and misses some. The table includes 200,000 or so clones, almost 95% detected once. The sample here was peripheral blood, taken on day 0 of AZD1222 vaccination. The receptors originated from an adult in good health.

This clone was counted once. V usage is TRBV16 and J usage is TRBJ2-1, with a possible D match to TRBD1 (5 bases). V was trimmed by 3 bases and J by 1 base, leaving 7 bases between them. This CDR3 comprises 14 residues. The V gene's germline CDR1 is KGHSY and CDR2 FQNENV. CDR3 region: CASSHQGSYNEQFF. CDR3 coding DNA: TGTGCCAGCAGCCATCAGGGATCCTACAATGAGCAGTTCTTC.

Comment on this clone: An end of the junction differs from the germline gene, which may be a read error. CDR3: CASSPGTGNPGELFF. CDR3 coding DNA: TGCGCCAGCAGCCCCGGGACAGGGAACCCCGGGGAGCTGTTTTTT. The gene calls are TRBV5-1 and TRBJ2-2, with TRBD1 identical over 9 bases. Per the germline V gene, CDR1 is SGHRS and CDR2 is YFSETQ. The CDR3 totals 15 residues. Full variable domain (rest looked up from reference TRBV5-1 and TRBJ2-2): KAGVTQTPRYLIKTRGQQVTLSCSPISGHRSVSWYQQTPGQGLQFLFEYFSETQRNKGNFPGRFSGRQFSNSRSEMNVSTLELGDSALYLCASSPGTGNPGELFFGEGSRLTVL.

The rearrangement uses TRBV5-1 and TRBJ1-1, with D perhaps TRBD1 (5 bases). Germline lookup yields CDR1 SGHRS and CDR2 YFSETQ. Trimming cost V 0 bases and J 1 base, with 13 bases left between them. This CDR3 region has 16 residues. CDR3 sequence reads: CASSLEAGSENTEAFF. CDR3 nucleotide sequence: TGCGCCAGCAGCTTGGAGGCAGGGTCGGAGAACACTGAAGCTTTCTTT.

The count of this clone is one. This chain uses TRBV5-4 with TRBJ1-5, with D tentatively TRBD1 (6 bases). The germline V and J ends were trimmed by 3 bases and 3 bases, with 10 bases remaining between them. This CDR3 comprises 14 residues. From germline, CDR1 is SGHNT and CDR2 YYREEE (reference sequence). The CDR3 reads CASSSAGDNQPQHF. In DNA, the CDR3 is TGTGCCAGCAGCTCGGCAGGGGACAATCAGCCCCAGCATTTT. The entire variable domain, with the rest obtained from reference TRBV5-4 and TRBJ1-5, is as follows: ETGVTQSPTHLIKTRGQQVTLRCSSQSGHNTVSWYQQALGQGPQFIFQYYREEENGRGNFPPRFSGLQFPNYSSELNVNALELDDSALYLCASSSAGDNQPQHFGDGTRLSIL.

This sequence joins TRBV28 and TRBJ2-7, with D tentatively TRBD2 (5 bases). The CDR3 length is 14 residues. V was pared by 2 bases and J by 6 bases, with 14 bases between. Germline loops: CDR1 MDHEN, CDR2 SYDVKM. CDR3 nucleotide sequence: TGTGCCAGCAGTTTACATCCCAAGCGGACCGAGCAGTACTTC. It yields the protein CASSLHPKRTEQYF.

CDR3 nucleotides: TGTGCCAGCAGTTACCGCACTGAAGCTTTCTTT. This sequence encodes CASSYRTEAFF. This chain links TRBV28 with TRBJ1-1; unclear D gene. The CDR3 runs to 11 residues. The V end was cut by 4 bases, the J end by 4 bases, with 4 bases between. Germline CDR1 is MDHEN and CDR2 is SYDVKM.

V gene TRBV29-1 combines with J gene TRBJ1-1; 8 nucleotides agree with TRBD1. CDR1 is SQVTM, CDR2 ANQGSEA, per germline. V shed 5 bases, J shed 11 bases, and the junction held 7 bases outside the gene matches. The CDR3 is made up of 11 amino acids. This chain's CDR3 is CSVLGDRGAFF. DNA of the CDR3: TGCAGCGTTTTGGGAGACAGGGGCGCTTTCTTT.

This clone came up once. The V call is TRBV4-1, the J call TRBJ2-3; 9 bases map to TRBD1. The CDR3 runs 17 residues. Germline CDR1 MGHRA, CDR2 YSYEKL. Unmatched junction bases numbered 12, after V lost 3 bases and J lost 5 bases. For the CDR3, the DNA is TGCGCCAGCAGCCAGGACCAACCGGGACAGGGAAGAGATACGCAGTATTTT. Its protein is CASSQDQPGQGRDTQYF.

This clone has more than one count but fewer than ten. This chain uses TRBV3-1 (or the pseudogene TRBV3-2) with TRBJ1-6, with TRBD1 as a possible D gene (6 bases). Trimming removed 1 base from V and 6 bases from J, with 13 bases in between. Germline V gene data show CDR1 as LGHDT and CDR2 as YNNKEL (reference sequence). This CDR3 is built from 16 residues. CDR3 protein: CASSQGGGAGNSPLHF. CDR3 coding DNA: TGTGCCAGCAGCCAAGGGGGGGGCGCGGGTAATTCACCCCTCCACTTT.

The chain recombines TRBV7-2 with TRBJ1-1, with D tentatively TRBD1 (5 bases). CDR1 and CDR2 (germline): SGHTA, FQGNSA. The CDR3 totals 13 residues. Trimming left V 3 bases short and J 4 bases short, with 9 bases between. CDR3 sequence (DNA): TGTGCCAGCAGCTTGGGGGTAAGCACTGAAGCTTTCTTT. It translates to CASSLGVSTEAFF.

The CDR3 region is CASSPRTSGINEQFF. The CDR3 DNA is TGTGCCAGCAGTCCGCGGACTAGCGGGATAAATGAGCAGTTCTTC. This chain uses TRBV2 with TRBJ2-1; 12 bases align to TRBD2. Germline loops: CDR1 SNHLY, CDR2 FYNNEI. This CDR3 comprises 15 residues. Trimming at V came to 5 bases and at J to 7 bases, leaving 6 bases not matched to a gene.

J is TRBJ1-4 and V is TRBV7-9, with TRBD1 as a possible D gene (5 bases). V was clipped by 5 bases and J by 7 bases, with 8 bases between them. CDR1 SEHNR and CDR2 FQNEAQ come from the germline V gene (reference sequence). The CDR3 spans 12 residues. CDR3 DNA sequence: TGTGCCAGCAGCCTCCAGGGTGAAAAACTGTTTTTT. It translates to CASSLQGEKLFF.

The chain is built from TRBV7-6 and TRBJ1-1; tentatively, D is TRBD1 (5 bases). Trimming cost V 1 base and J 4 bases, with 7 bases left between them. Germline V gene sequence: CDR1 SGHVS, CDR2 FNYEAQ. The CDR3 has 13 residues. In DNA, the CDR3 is TGTGCCAGCAGCTTAGGGGGGAGCACTGAAGCTTTCTTT. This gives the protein CASSLGGSTEAFF. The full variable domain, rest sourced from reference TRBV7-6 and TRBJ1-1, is GAGVSQSPRYKVTKRGQDVALRCDPISGHVSLYWYRQALGQGPEFLTYFNYEAQQDKSGLPNDRFSAERPEGSISTLTIQRTEQRDSAMYRCASSLGGSTEAFFGQGTRLTVV.

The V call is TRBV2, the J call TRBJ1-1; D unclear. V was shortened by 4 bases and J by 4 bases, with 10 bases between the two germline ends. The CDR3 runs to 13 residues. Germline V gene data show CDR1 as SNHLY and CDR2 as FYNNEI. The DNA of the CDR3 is TGTGCCAGCAGTGTGGGGTATTTCACTGAAGCTTTCTTT. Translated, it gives CASSVGYFTEAFF. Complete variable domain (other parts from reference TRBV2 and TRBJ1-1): EPEVTQTPSHQVTQMGQEVILRCVPISNHLYFYWYRQILGQKVEFLVSFYNNEISEKSEIFDDQFSVERPDGSNFTLKIRSTKLEDSAMYFCASSVGYFTEAFFGQGTRLTVV.

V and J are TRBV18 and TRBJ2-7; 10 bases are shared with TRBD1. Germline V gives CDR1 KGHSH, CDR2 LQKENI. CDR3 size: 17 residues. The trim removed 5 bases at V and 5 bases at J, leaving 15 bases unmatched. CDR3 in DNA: TGTGCCAGCTCAACAAGGGCCTACGACAGGGGGCGCGACGAGCAGTACTTC. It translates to CASSTRAYDRGRDEQYF.

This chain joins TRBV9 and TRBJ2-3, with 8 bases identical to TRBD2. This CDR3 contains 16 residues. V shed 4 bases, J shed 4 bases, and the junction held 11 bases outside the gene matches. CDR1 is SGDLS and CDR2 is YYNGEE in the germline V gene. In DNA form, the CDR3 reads TGTGCCAGCAGCTCCTCCAGCGGGAGCTTTCCAGATACGCAGTATTTT. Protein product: CASSSSSGSFPDTQYF. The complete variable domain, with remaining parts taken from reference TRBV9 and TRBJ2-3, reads DSGVTQTPKHLITATGQRVTLRCSPRSGDLSVYWYQQSLDQGLQFLIQYYNGEERAKGNILERFSAQQFPDLHSELNLSSLELGDSALYFCASSSSSGSFPDTQYFGPGTRLTVL.

The CDR3, as DNA: TGTGCCAGCAGCTTAATCACAGGGGTTACGTCGGACGGCTACACCTTC. This encodes CASSLITGVTSDGYTF. The chain uses TRBV7-2 and TRBJ1-2, with 7 nucleotides matching TRBD1. The CDR3 has 16 amino acids. Unmatched junction bases numbered 14, after V lost 2 bases and J lost 8 bases. Per the germline V gene, CDR1 is SGHTA and CDR2 is FQGNSA.

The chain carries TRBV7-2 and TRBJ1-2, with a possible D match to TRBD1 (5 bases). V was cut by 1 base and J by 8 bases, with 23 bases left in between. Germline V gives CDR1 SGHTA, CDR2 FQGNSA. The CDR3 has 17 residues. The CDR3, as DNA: TGTGCCAGCAGCTTAGTCGGTGTGGGGGGAAGTTTGGGAGGCTACACCTTC. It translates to CASSLVGVGGSLGGYTF.